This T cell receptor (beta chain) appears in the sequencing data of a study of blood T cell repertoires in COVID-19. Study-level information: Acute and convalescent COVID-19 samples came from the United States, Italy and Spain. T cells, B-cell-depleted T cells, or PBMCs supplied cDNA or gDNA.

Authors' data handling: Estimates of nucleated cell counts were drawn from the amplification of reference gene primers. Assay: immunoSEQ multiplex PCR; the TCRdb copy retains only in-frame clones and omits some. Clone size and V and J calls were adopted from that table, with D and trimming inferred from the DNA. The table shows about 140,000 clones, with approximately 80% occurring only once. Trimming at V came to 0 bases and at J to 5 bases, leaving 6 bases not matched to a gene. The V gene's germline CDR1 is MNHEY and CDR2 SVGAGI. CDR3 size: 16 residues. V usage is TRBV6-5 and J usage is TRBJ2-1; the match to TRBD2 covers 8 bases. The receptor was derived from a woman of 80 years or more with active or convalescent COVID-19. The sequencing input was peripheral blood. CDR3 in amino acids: CASSYSLGLGNNEQFF. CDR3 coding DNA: TGTGCCAGCAGTTACTCTCTGGGACTAGGTAACAATGAGCAGTTCTTC.